This is a list of T cell receptor beta chains from one sample in a study of blood T cell repertoires in COVID-19. Sequencing used immunoSEQ multiplex PCR; TCRdb keeps in-frame clones, though not all of them. The table has about 46,000 clones, around 85% seen once. Sequenced material: peripheral blood. Receptors originate from a woman older than 75 with COVID-19, enrolled during active disease. The CDR3 runs from the conserved cysteine through the conserved F or W. The D gene is left open where the match is weak. Not every row has a clone size; where given, it reads once, few, many or a size class.

TRBJ2-3,-,TRBV2,TRBD2,CASSVKRGLTDTQYF,TGTGCCAGCAGTGTAAAGCGGGGGCTCACAGATACGCAGTATTTT
TRBJ1-1,-,TRBV6-5,-,CASSQQGGEAFF,TGTGCCAGCAGTCAGCAGGGAGGTGAAGCTTTCTTT
TRBJ2-5,-,TRBV27,TRBD1,CASSLNRGEETQYF,TGTGCCAGCAGTTTAAACAGGGGGGAAGAGACCCAGTACTTC
TRBJ1-2,-,TRBV9,TRBD1,CASRKGWAGGGYGYTF,TGTGCCAGCAGGAAGGGGTGGGCAGGGGGCGGCTATGGCTACACCTTC
TRBJ2-5,-,TRBV5-1,-,CASSEGSQETQYF,TGCGCCAGCAGCGAGGGATCCCAAGAGACCCAGTACTTC
TRBJ1-3,-,TRBV4-2,-,CASSREGGEPGNTIYF,TGTGCCAGCAGCCGCGAAGGGGGGGAACCTGGAAACACCATATATTTT
TRBJ2-5,-,TRBV6-2/TRBV6-3,-,CASSYLTGQETQYF,TGTGCCAGCAGTTACCTGACAGGTCAGGAGACCCAGTACTTC
TRBJ1-6,-,TRBV19,-,CASSIRGHAGWSYNSPLHF,TGTGCCAGTAGTATACGAGGACATGCAGGGTGGTCCTATAATTCACCCCTCCACTTT
TRBJ1-5,-,TRBV28,-,CASSTGSVNQPQHF,TGTGCCAGCAGTACCGGGTCGGTCAATCAGCCCCAGCATTTT
TRBJ2-7,-,TRBV24-1,TRBD1,CATSDPGQGASEQYF,TGTGCCACCAGTGACCCGGGACAGGGGGCGAGCGAGCAGTACTTC
TRBJ2-7,few,TRBV5-6,-,CASSEGGRYEQYF,TGTGCCAGCAGCGAAGGGGGACGTTACGAGCAGTACTTC
TRBJ2-5,-,TRBV28,-,CATRGAGVNQETQYF,TGTGCCACCAGGGGGGCGGGAGTTAATCAAGAGACCCAGTACTTC
TRBJ2-7,-,TRBV19,TRBD1,CASSWTGREQYF,TGTGCCAGTAGTTGGACAGGGCGCGAGCAGTACTTC
TRBJ2-1,-,TRBV4-2,TRBD1,CASSQEGQGYNEQFF,TGTGCCAGCAGCCAAGAGGGACAGGGTTACAATGAGCAGTTCTTC
TRBJ2-7,-,TRBV7-2,TRBD1,CASSLEPGQATYEQYF,TGTGCCAGCAGCTTAGAGCCGGGACAGGCCACCTACGAGCAGTACTTC
TRBJ2-1,-,TRBV7-9,TRBD1,CASSLAGQGAGEQFF,TGTGCCAGCAGCTTAGCGGGACAGGGGGCGGGTGAGCAGTTCTTC
TRBJ1-1,-,TRBV28,-,CASSPGVRYTEAFF,TGTGCCAGCAGCCCCGGAGTTCGGTACACTGAAGCTTTCTTT
TRBJ2-7,-,TRBV28,TRBD2,CASSLTSGIKYF,TGTGCCAGCAGTTTGACTAGCGGGATCAAGTACTTC
TRBJ1-4,-,TRBV18,-,CASSPPKQGYNEKLFF,TGTGCCAGCTCACCACCGAAACAGGGTTATAATGAAAAACTGTTTTTT
TRBJ2-6,-,TRBV11-2,TRBD1,CASSWGQGGTGANVLTF,TGTGCCAGCAGCTGGGGACAGGGAGGGACTGGGGCCAACGTCCTGACTTTC
TRBJ2-2,-,TRBV5-1,TRBD2,CASSTLAGIANTGELFF,TGCGCCAGCAGCACACTAGCGGGGATCGCGAACACCGGGGAGCTGTTTTTT
TRBJ2-7,-,TRBV6-2/TRBV6-3,TRBD1,CASSSGQGSYEQYF,TGTGCCAGCAGTTCGGGACAGGGCTCCTACGAGCAGTACTTC
TRBJ2-2,-,TRBV2,TRBD1,CAGGGQGYTGELFF,TGTGCCGGGGGGGGACAGGGCTACACCGGGGAGCTGTTTTTT
TRBJ1-1,-,TRBV18,-,CASSSVRGNTEAFF,TGTGCCAGCTCATCCGTACGGGGGAACACTGAAGCTTTCTTT
TRBJ2-1,-,TRBV27,TRBD2,CASRTLAGAYNEQFF,TGTGCCAGCAGAACACTAGCGGGGGCTTACAATGAGCAGTTCTTC